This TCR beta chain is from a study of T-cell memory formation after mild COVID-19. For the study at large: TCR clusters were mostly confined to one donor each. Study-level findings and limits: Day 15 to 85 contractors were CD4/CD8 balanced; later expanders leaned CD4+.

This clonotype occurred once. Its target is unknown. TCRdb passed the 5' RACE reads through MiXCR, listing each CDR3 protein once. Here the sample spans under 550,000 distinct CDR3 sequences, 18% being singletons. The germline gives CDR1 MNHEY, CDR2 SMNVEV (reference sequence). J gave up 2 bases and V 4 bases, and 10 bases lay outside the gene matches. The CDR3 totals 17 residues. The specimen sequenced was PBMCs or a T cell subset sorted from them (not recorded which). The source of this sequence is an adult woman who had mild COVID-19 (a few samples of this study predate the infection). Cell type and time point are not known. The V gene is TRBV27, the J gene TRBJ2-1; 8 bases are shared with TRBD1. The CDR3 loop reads CASSSGQGVSAYNEQFF. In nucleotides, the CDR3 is TGTGCCAGCAGTTCCGGACAGGGAGTTTCTGCCTACAATGAGCAGTTCTTC.